The 22 T cell receptor beta chains reported below all come from one sample, sequenced in a study of blood T cells in healthy people across ages. A second PCR, run for roughly 7 to 11 cycles, used a sample-barcoded 5' primer plus a J-beta primer mix. TCRdb redid the calling of the 5' RACE reads with MiXCR, one entry per CDR3 protein. In the table there are some 710,000 distinct CDR3 sequences, approximately 22% of which are singletons. Source material: blood. The receptors come from a man between 65 and 80 years old in good health.

Only a few counts were recorded for this clonotype. The chain is built from TRBV7-2 and TRBJ2-1; 12 bases match TRBD2. This CDR3 comprises 16 residues. The germline gives CDR1 SGHTA, CDR2 FQGNSA. V shed 5 bases and J 3 bases; nucleotides not matched to a gene: 5. CDR3 DNA sequence: TGTGCCAGCAGCCCCTGGACTAGCGGGAACTACAATGAGCAGTTCTTC. Encoded protein: CASSPWTSGNYNEQFF.

This clonotype was counted a few times. This sequence joins TRBV29-1 and TRBJ1-4, with D hard to call. This CDR3 has 13 amino acids. Germline lookup yields CDR1 SQVTM and CDR2 ANQGSEA. Between the trimmed V and J ends, which lost 4 bases and 0 bases, there was a span of 6 bases. The CDR3 bases are TGCAGCGTTGGGATGGCAACTAATGAAAAACTGTTTTTT. This encodes CSVGMATNEKLFF.

This sequence joins TRBV12-3 or TRBV12-4 and TRBJ1-2, with D maybe TRBD1 (5 bases). Trimming left V 5 bases short and J 4 bases short, with 14 bases between. This CDR3 contains 14 residues. For the CDR3, the DNA is TGTGCCAGCAGTCTACCGGGACCGACCTATGGCTACACCTTC. It translates to CASSLPGPTYGYTF.

This clonotype was picked up a small number of times. V usage is TRBV7-2 and J usage is TRBJ2-1; tentatively, D is TRBD1 (5 bases). CDR1 and CDR2 from the germline V gene are SGHTA and FQGNSA. The length of the CDR3 is 13 residues. V lost 5 bases and J 6 bases, leaving 11 bases between the germline ends. This CDR3 reads CASSPRQLNEQFF. Written as DNA, the CDR3 is TGTGCCAGCAGCCCCCGACAGCTCAATGAGCAGTTCTTC.

CDR3 DNA: TGTGCCAGCAGTTTTAGACAAGGCGGGTACGAGCAGTACTTC. Protein product: CASSFRQGGYEQYF. The V gene is TRBV12-3 or TRBV12-4, the J gene TRBJ2-5, with a weak D call TRBD2 (5 bases). The J call could be wrong; TRBJ2-7 is a better fit for the DNA end. This CDR3 contains 14 residues.

This sequence joins TRBV11-1 and TRBJ2-5, with 13 bases matching TRBD2. V was clipped by 2 bases and J by 4 bases; unmatched bases: 7. This CDR3 comprises 17 residues. Germline loops: CDR1 SGHAT, CDR2 FQDESV (reference sequence). For the CDR3, the DNA is TGTGCCAGCAGCTTACGGCGGGGACTAGCGGGGATAGAGACCCAGTACTTC. The encoded protein is CASSLRRGLAGIETQYF.

The V call is TRBV10-3, the J call TRBJ2-7; TRBD2 might be the D (5 bases). CDR3 length equals 11 residues. Germline V CDR1 and CDR2: ENHRY, SYGVKD. V lost 3 bases and J 7 bases, leaving 7 bases between the germline ends. This chain's CDR3 is CAISETGEQYF. The CDR3 nucleotides read TGTGCCATCAGTGAAACGGGAGAGCAGTACTTC.

The gene calls are TRBV7-6 and TRBJ2-1, with TRBD1 matching 7 bases. V trimming: 5 bases; J trimming: 8 bases; junction bases outside the gene matches: 9. The germline V gene encodes CDR1 SGHVS and CDR2 FNYEAQ. The CDR3 covers 14 residues. This chain's CDR3 is CASSNKQGWDEQFF. The CDR3 bases are TGTGCCAGCAGCAACAAACAGGGGTGGGATGAGCAGTTCTTC.

The chain carries TRBV5-1 and TRBJ2-1; 7 bases agree with TRBD2. The V and J ends lost 3 bases and 3 bases, in that order; junction bases with no gene match: 9. The CDR3 runs to 16 residues. CDR1 and CDR2 (germline): SGHRS, YFSETQ. CDR3 nucleotides: TGCGCCAGCAGCTCTCTCCCTAGCGGAAGCTACAATGAGCAGTTCTTC. Protein product: CASSSLPSGSYNEQFF.

The genes are TRBV29-1 and TRBJ1-4; D might be TRBD1 (6 bases). This CDR3 is 14 amino acids long. Germline V gene data show CDR1 as SQVTM and CDR2 as ANQGSEA. V dropped 4 bases and J dropped 1 base, with 10 bases sitting between them. The CDR3 spells CSVGKGGTNEKLFF. The CDR3 nucleotides are TGCAGCGTTGGAAAGGGGGGAACTAATGAAAAACTGTTTTTT.

The chain is built from TRBV5-1 and TRBJ2-1; D uncertain. With 2 bases removed from V and 7 bases from J, the gap between germline ends came to 13 bases. The germline gives CDR1 SGHRS, CDR2 YFSETQ. This CDR3 spans 14 amino acids. As DNA, the CDR3 is TGCGCCAGCAGCTTACTACAGAGTGGGAATGAGCAGTTCTTC. It yields the protein CASSLLQSGNEQFF.

This clonotype appeared a few times. J is TRBJ2-1 and V is TRBV20-1; unclear D gene. V was shortened by 4 bases and J by 9 bases, with 13 bases between the two germline ends. Looked up from germline, CDR1 is DFQATT and CDR2 is SNEGSKA (reference sequence). The CDR3 extends over 12 amino acids. The CDR3 nucleotides read TGCAGTGCTAATAGAGCCGCCGTTGAGCAGTTCTTC. This translates into CSANRAAVEQFF.

This clonotype was recorded a few times. This sequence joins TRBV6-6 and TRBJ2-1; 10 bases align to TRBD2. Germline V gives CDR1 MNHNY, CDR2 SVGAGI (reference sequence). The J segment lost 9 bases and the V segment lost 4 bases, leaving 6 bases of the junction unmatched. This CDR3 has 14 residues. As DNA, the CDR3 is TGTGCCAGCAGTTCTAGCGGGAGCTCACTTGAGCAGTTCTTC. Translating gives CASSSSGSSLEQFF.

This clonotype was seen more than once but under ten times. The chain combines TRBV4-1 with TRBJ2-3, with TRBD1 matching 7 bases. The V segment lost 5 bases and the J segment 0 bases; nucleotides outside the gene matches: 5. Germline CDR1 reads MGHRA; CDR2 reads YSYEKL. CDR3 size: 15 residues. CDR3 sequence: CASSFGQDSTDTQYF. For the CDR3, the DNA is TGCGCCAGCAGCTTCGGACAGGACAGCACAGATACGCAGTATTTT.

This clonotype was seen at least ten times. The chain employs TRBV7-2 and TRBJ2-1; possibly TRBD1 for D (6 bases). The V and J ends lost 1 base and 4 bases respectively, with 14 bases between them. The CDR3 length is 16 residues. From germline, CDR1 is SGHTA and CDR2 FQGNSA. This chain's CDR3 is CASSLDSWGLYNEQFF. CDR3 DNA sequence: TGTGCCAGCAGCTTAGATTCCTGGGGGCTTTACAATGAGCAGTTCTTC.

With respect to this clonotype: Its ends do not fully match the called genes, so a read error is possible. The V call is TRBV3-1, the J call TRBJ2-5; TRBD2 aligns across 7 bases. Germline CDR1 is LGHDT and CDR2 is YNNKEL (reference sequence). The CDR3 extends over 13 amino acids. The CDR3, as DNA: TGTGTCAGCGCATCGCGGGGGCAAGAGACCCAGTACTTC. Translated: CVSASRGQETQYF.

V and J are TRBV5-1 and TRBJ1-1; no clear D. V was pared by 0 bases and J by 3 bases, with 12 bases between. CDR3 length: 15 amino acids. The V gene's germline CDR1 is SGHRS and CDR2 YFSETQ. The CDR3 here is CASSLGSLIDTEAFF. CDR3 sequence (DNA): TGCGCCAGCAGCTTGGGAAGTCTGATCGACACTGAAGCTTTCTTT.

CDR3 DNA sequence: TGTGCCAGCAGTTATGGGGGGGGCGGGAAGAATGAGCAGTTCTTC. Protein: CASSYGGGGKNEQFF. V is TRBV6-5 and J is TRBJ2-1; possibly TRBD2 for D (7 bases). V gave up 3 bases and J gave up 7 bases, with 16 bases separating them. Per the germline V gene, CDR1 is MNHEY and CDR2 is SVGAGI. The CDR3 length is 15 residues.

The V and J genes are TRBV7-8 and TRBJ2-5, with D possibly being TRBD1 or TRBD2 (5 bases each). V dropped 1 base and J dropped 4 bases, with 10 bases sitting between them. The CDR3 sequence is 14 residues long. Germline V gene sequence: CDR1 SGHVS, CDR2 FQNEAQ. The CDR3 region is CASSLVGGIETQYF. CDR3 sequence (DNA): TGTGCCAGCAGCTTAGTTGGGGGAATAGAGACCCAGTACTTC. Complete variable domain (other parts from reference TRBV7-8 and TRBJ2-5): GAGVSQSPRYKVAKRGQDVALRCDPISGHVSLFWYQQALGQGPEFLTYFQNEAQLDKSGLPSDRFFAERPEGSVSTLKIQRTQQEDSAVYLCASSLVGGIETQYFGPGTRLLVL.

This clonotype has more than one count but fewer than ten. This chain connects TRBV3-1 to TRBJ1-1, with no clear D. Trimming left V 4 bases short and J 10 bases short, with 22 bases between. The length of the CDR3 is 15 residues. Germline CDR1 LGHDT, CDR2 YNNKEL (reference sequence). The CDR3 nucleotides are TGTGCCAGCAGCCTCCCCGGAGGGCTCCCAAGGCGAGCTTTCTTT. Translation: CASSLPGGLPRRAFF.

This clonotype was counted many times. The chain combines TRBV28 with TRBJ2-5; D is unresolved. The length of the CDR3 is 12 residues. Trimming removed 5 bases at V and 9 bases at J, with 13 bases between. CDR1 and CDR2 (germline): MDHEN, SYDVKM. CDR3 sequence reads: CASSPQSTSQYF. The DNA of the CDR3 is TGTGCCAGCAGTCCCCAGTCTACTTCCCAGTACTTC.

The sample holds a few counts of this clonotype. At one boundary the junction diverges from the germline segment, which might be a read error. The chain has TRBV6-6 and TRBJ1-5; 8 positions match TRBD1. CDR1 and CDR2 (germline): MNHNY, SVGAGI (reference sequence). The CDR3 extends over 14 amino acids. The CDR3: CASSLDRDNQPQHF. In DNA form, the CDR3 reads TGTGCCAGCAGTTTGGACAGGGATAATCAACCCCAGCATTTT.